This paragraph covers one T cell receptor (beta chain) sequence. With 3 bases clipped from V and 0 bases from J, the junction kept 5 bases outside the gene matches. This CDR3 region has 16 residues. CDR1 and CDR2 from the germline V gene are SGHRS and YFSETQ. This specimen belongs to a study of technical replicates of blood from a handful of donors. TCRdb's table, derived via immunoSEQ multiplex PCR, lists solely in-frame clones and lacks some. The sample has some 70,000 clones, roughly nine tenths seen once. Sample: PBMCs. This chain connects TRBV5-1 to TRBJ2-7; 11 nucleotides align to TRBD2. The TCR originated in a human donor in good health. Some clones in this sample may be carry-over from other donors' samples. CDR3 coding DNA: TGCGCCAGCAGCTCTAGCGGGGGGCCGAGCTCCTACGAGCAGTACTTC. It is translated as CASSSSGGPSSYEQYF.